This entry is about one T cell receptor beta chain. Trimming shortened V by 5 bases and J by 3 bases, and 11 bases separated the two germline ends. Germline CDR1 and CDR2: MNHEY and SMNVEV (reference sequence). This CDR3 comprises 14 residues. The sample is drawn from a study of blood T cell repertoires in COVID-19. Whole-study context: Sites across the United States, Italy and Spain contributed samples from acute and convalescent COVID-19. The analysed material was cDNA or gDNA that came from T cells, B-cell-depleted T cells, or PBMCs.

As handled by the study authors: Amplification of reference gene primers provided the estimated nucleated cell counts. This table comes from immunoSEQ multiplex PCR, and its TCRdb copy is limited to in-frame clones, with some not included. V and J calls and clone size follow that table, whereas D and trimming were derived from the DNA. Of about 8,300 clones detected, approximately 88% appear once; the ten largest clones hold roughly 9.9%. The chain couples TRBV27 to TRBJ1-5, with D tentatively TRBD1 (5 bases). The sample was peripheral blood. The receptor comes from a human donor in a cohort sampled during active COVID-19. In DNA, the CDR3 is TGTGCCAGCAGTGCGGGGACGTACAATCAGCCCCAGCATTTT. Translated: CASSAGTYNQPQHF.